The present T cell receptor beta chain was sequenced within a study of regulatory T cells in long-lasting Graves disease. Study-level results: TRBV28, TRBJ1-2 and TRBJ2-5 were favored in persistent disease. Clonotypes that were public and shared totalled some 2,900 in persistent patients versus 750 to 1,000 in new patients.

Libraries of TCR beta came from iRepertoire HTBI primers plus Arm-PCR of CDR3 regions. TCRdb re-derived calls from the multiplex PCR reads in MiXCR, one entry per CDR3 protein. Altogether about 660,000 distinct CDR3 sequences are present, about 32% being singletons, with the ten largest covering about two fifths. Deletions cut 5 bases from V and 1 base from J, with 17 bases between. The CDR3 totals 16 residues. CDR1 is SGHTA and CDR2 is FQGNSA in the germline V gene. Remarks on this clonotype: Its antigen is unidentified. The CDR3 does not close with the conserved phenylalanine or tryptophan, likely indicating a read error.

Specified time point: persistent/refractory GD, antithyroid drugs over 5 years with positive TRAb. Construction of the TCR library relied on RNA isolated from PBMCs. The TCR sequence derives from a female donor with Graves disease. The specimen comprised peripheral blood mononuclear cells (PBMCs), sampled when the disease was refractory, from a patient treated with antithyroid drugs. V and J are TRBV7-2 and TRBJ1-1; D may be TRBD1 (5 bases). DNA for the CDR3: TGTGCCAGCAGCCACCCGCGGACACGGAAGAACACTGAAGCTTTCTCT. It yields the protein CASSHPRTRKNTEAFS.